This TCR beta chain was identified in a study of blood T cell repertoires in COVID-19. Study-wide background: Sites in the United States, Italy and Spain provided acute and convalescent COVID-19 samples.

The method was immunoSEQ multiplex PCR; TCRdb's version includes in-frame clones alone and lacks a portion of them. The profile shows 280,000 or so clones, over 75% of them singletons. In germline, CDR1 is SGDLS, CDR2 YYNGEE. Trimming left V 4 bases short and J 7 bases short, with 14 bases between. This CDR3 region has 14 residues. This clone was counted between two and nine times. Sample: peripheral blood. The chain employs TRBV9 and TRBJ1-4; D remains unclear. The source is a man between 18 and 35 years old with active or convalescent COVID-19. The CDR3 bases are TGTGCCAGCAGCTCTACATGGGCAGGTGAAAAACTGTTTTTT. This codes for CASSSTWAGEKLFF.